This T cell receptor beta chain originates from a study of cytomegalovirus exposure and HLA in healthy donors. Only a few counts were recorded for this clone. Its antigen is unknown. Distinct nucleotide sequences in the sample also encode this CDR3. Germline CDR1 MNHNS, CDR2 SASEGT. The CDR3 runs to 15 residues. Trimming removed 2 bases from V and 4 bases from J; junction bases left unmatched: 1. Study-wide results and limits: Several of the most significant clusters were apparently associated with common viral pathogens in a later analysis. Using the classifier, cytomegalovirus status was reportedly diagnosed with high specificity and sensitivity.

Donors in the study were healthy people who gave bone marrow. The PCR made use of 60 Vbeta and 13 Jbeta primers. Repertoires were generated with immunoSEQ multiplex PCR, while TCRdb's copy carries only in-frame clones and drops some. In the table there are fewer than 150,000 clones, about 78% of which are singletons. The chain employs TRBV6-1 and TRBJ2-3, with 12 bases fitting TRBD2. The receptor's source is a woman in her 30s in good health and CMV-seropositive. Sequencing was performed on PBMCs. CDR3 residues: CASSELAGGPDTQYF. CDR3 nucleotides: TGTGCCAGCAGTGAACTAGCGGGAGGGCCAGATACGCAGTATTTT.